This TCR beta chain comes out of a study of CD8+ T cells in alopecia areata. At the level of the study: Treated patients were given oral tofacitinib, which was dosed at 5 to 10 mg twice daily. Dosing spanned 6 to 18 months on tofacitinib, then 6 months off drug.

Sequencing relied on a cDNA template that was reverse transcribed from extracted RNA. TCRdb's copy holds only in-frame clones and misses some; the assay was immunoSEQ multiplex PCR. The table records over 150,000 clones, roughly 64% of them present only once. CDR3 size: 14 residues. Germline lookup yields CDR1 SGHTA and CDR2 FQGNSA. Trimming took 5 bases from V and 0 from J, leaving 8 bases between them. Treatment specified: oral pan-JAK inhibitor, 5-10 mg twice daily. From alopecia areata patients, lesional scalp punch biopsies and peripheral blood were collected. General study points: The link between baseline CD8+ expansion and response remains uncertain with one nonresponder.

A word on this clone: The target antigen is unknown.

This TCR was recovered from a human donor with alopecia areata. The material sequenced was CD4+ T cells sorted from blood, taken at week 24, from a patient treated with tofacitinib. The chain uses TRBV7-2 and TRBJ2-1; D is possibly TRBD1 or TRBD2 (5 bases each). The CDR3: CASSRDPSYNEQFF. DNA for the CDR3: TGTGCCAGCAGCCGGGACCCCTCCTACAATGAGCAGTTCTTC.